This is a list of T cell receptor beta chains from one sample in a study of cytomegalovirus exposure and HLA in healthy donors. Repertoires were generated with immunoSEQ multiplex PCR, while TCRdb's copy carries only in-frame clones and drops some. The sample carries fewer than 90,000 clones, 70% to 90% recorded once. Sequenced sample: PBMCs. The receptor set was obtained from a human donor in good health. Both conserved end residues are part of each CDR3. The D gene is left open where the match is weak. Clone size, where shown, is once, few, many, or a class for clones that have expanded.

CDR3nt | CDR3aa | j_gene | abundance | d_gene | v_gene
TGTGCCAGCAGCCCGAGTAGTAGCGGGCCACCCGATACGCAGTATTTT | CASSPSSSGPPDTQYF | TRBJ2-3 | . | TRBD2 | TRBV9
TGTGCCAGCAGCCGGACTAGCGGGGGATACGAGCAGTACTTC | CASSRTSGGYEQYF | TRBJ2-7 | . | TRBD2 | TRBV7-9
TGTGCCAGCAGTTCGGGACAGGGCTACAATGAGCAGTTCTTC | CASSSGQGYNEQFF | TRBJ2-1 | . | TRBD1 | TRBV27
TGTGCCAGCAGTTTTATGCGTGGACTTAGCAATCAGCCCCAGCATTTT | CASSFMRGLSNQPQHF | TRBJ1-5 | once | . | TRBV28
TGTGCCAGCAGTTCCCGACAGGGGTTTGTTGGCTACCCCTTC | CASSSRQGFVGYPF | TRBJ1-2 | . | TRBD1 | TRBV2
TGTGCCAGCAGCGCCCAGACAGGGGGCGGCTACGAGCAGTACTTC | CASSAQTGGGYEQYF | TRBJ2-7 | . | TRBD1 | TRBV5-5
TGTGCCAGTAGGATGTCGTCGGGACAGGGATCCTACAATGAGCAGTTCTTC | CASRMSSGQGSYNEQFF | TRBJ2-1 | . | TRBD1 | TRBV19
TGTGCCAGCAGCTTGGTTTCTGAGGGTACGCAGTATTTT | CASSLVSEGTQYF | TRBJ2-3 | . | . | TRBV5-4
TGTGCCACCAGCAGAGATTCGGCTAGCGGGGGGGCCAATGAGCAGTTCTTC | CATSRDSASGGANEQFF | TRBJ2-1 | once | TRBD2 | TRBV15
TGCGCCAGCACCCCGGGAGGGGGCGAAGTTTATGGCTACACCTTC | CASTPGGGEVYGYTF | TRBJ1-2 | . | TRBD1 | TRBV5-1
TGTGCCAGCAGGGAGGGCAGCACCTACTCACCCCTCCACTTT | CASREGSTYSPLHF | TRBJ1-6 | . | . | TRBV6-1
TGCGCCAGCAGCCAAGGTACCCTACAGGGGAGTCAAAACACCATATATTTT | CASSQGTLQGSQNTIYF | TRBJ1-3 | . | TRBD1 | TRBV4-3
TGTGCCAGCAGTTTTTCCAACGCGTATCAGCCCCAGCATTTT | CASSFSNAYQPQHF | TRBJ1-5 | . | . | TRBV28
TGTGCCAGCAGCCTGCATGCTTCCGAGCAGTACTTC | CASSLHASEQYF | TRBJ2-7 | . | . | TRBV5-6
TGTGCCAGCAGTCAGGGAAATTCTAACTATGGCTACCCCTTC | CASSQGNSNYGYPF | TRBJ1-2 | once | . | TRBV6-5
TGTGCCAGCAGCGACAGGCGCACAGATACGCAGTATTTT | CASSDRRTDTQYF | TRBJ2-3 | . | . | TRBV5-4
TGTGCCAGCAGAAAACCCGGGACAAACTACGAGCAGTACTTC | CASRKPGTNYEQYF | TRBJ2-7 | . | . | TRBV27
TGTGCCAGTAGTAGGGCGACAGGGAGCCACAATGAGCAGTTCTTC | CASSRATGSHNEQFF | TRBJ2-1 | . | TRBD1 | TRBV19
TGTGCCAGCAGTCCGGGGACTGATAACTATGGCTACACCTTC | CASSPGTDNYGYTF | TRBJ1-2 | . | . | TRBV28
TGCGCCAGCAGCTTGGGACAGGAACCAGGGCGAGGCTACCCCTTC | CASSLGQEPGRGYPF | TRBJ1-2 | . | . | TRBV5-1
TGTGCCAGCAGCTTACTGTTGGACAGTCCGACACAGGACACTGAAGCTTTCTTT | CASSLLLDSPTQDTEAFF | TRBJ1-1 | . | . | TRBV7-9
TGTGCCAGCAGCTTCCCGCCAGGTACTAATTCACCCCTCCACTTT | CASSFPPGTNSPLHF | TRBJ1-6 | . | . | TRBV7-2
TGTGCCAGCAGTGAGAGCAGGCCGGGGGGCAATTCACCCCTCCACTTT | CASSESRPGGNSPLHF | TRBJ1-6 | . | . | TRBV6-1
TGTGCCAGCAGACAACTAGCGGGGCACACAGATACGCAGTATTTT | CASRQLAGHTDTQYF | TRBJ2-3 | . | TRBD2 | TRBV9
TGTGCCAGCAGTTACTACAGGGGGCACTACGAGCAGTACTTC | CASSYYRGHYEQYF | TRBJ2-7 | . | TRBD1 | TRBV6-5
TGTGCCAGCAGCCTTATTAGTTACACCGGGGAGCTGTTTTTT | CASSLISYTGELFF | TRBJ2-2 | . | . | TRBV6-5
TGTGCCAGCAGGGGACAGGGGCGCGGGGCCCTCCACTTT | CASRGQGRGALHF | TRBJ1-6 | once | TRBD1 | TRBV28
TGTGCCAGCAGTGAAGCTTTGACAGGGGGCCTTAAGGGACTGTTTTTT | CASSEALTGGLKGLFF | TRBJ1-4 | . | TRBD1 | TRBV6-1
TGTGCCAGCAGCTTCTCAGGGGGCAACACTGAAGCTTTCTTT | CASSFSGGNTEAFF | TRBJ1-1 | . | TRBD1 | TRBV7-3
TGTGCCAGCTCACTCGAGACAGGGGCCTTGGATGGCTACACCTTC | CASSLETGALDGYTF | TRBJ1-2 | once | TRBD1 | TRBV18
TGCGCCAGCAGCTGGAACCGGGACACCAGTGGCTACACCTTC | CASSWNRDTSGYTF | TRBJ1-2 | . | . | TRBV5-1
TGTGCCAGCAGTGAAGCGCTTCCAGGCTCTGGAAACACCATATATTTT | CASSEALPGSGNTIYF | TRBJ1-3 | . | . | TRBV6-1
TGTGCCAGCAGTCCATCCATTGCCCAGTACTTC | CASSPSIAQYF | TRBJ2-5 | few | . | TRBV28
TGTGCCAGCAGCTTAGGGGGGGTCCGATTT | CASSLGGVRF | TRBJ1-1 | . | . | TRBV7-9
TGTGCCATCAGTGAGCCCTCCTCTAGCGGATCCTACAATGAGCAGTTCTTC | CAISEPSSSGSYNEQFF | TRBJ2-1 | few | TRBD2 | TRBV10-3
TGTGCCAGCAGCCCCCAGGGCCTGTCGAACACTGAAGCTTTCTTT | CASSPQGLSNTEAFF | TRBJ1-1 | . | . | TRBV7-8
TGTGCCAGCAGCCCTCTAACGGCAGGGTTACTTGAAGCTTTCTTT | CASSPLTAGLLEAFF | TRBJ1-1 | . | . | TRBV14
TGTGCCAGCAGCCGGACTAGCGGGGGCTATCAAGAGACCCAGTACTTC | CASSRTSGGYQETQYF | TRBJ2-5 | . | TRBD2 | TRBV7-2
TGCGCCAGCAGCTTGGACCCGAGCTCCTACGAGCAGTACTTC | CASSLDPSSYEQYF | TRBJ2-7 | . | . | TRBV5-1
TGTGCCAGCAGTACACGGGGACAGACAACCTATGGCTACACCTTC | CASSTRGQTTYGYTF | TRBJ1-2 | . | TRBD1 | TRBV27
TGTGCCATCACCCCTCGGGGACAAGGGTCGGACACTGAAGCTTTCTTT | CAITPRGQGSDTEAFF | TRBJ1-1 | few | . | TRBV10-3
TGTGCCAGCAGTTACTTACAGGGATACGAGCAGTACTTC | CASSYLQGYEQYF | TRBJ2-7 | . | . | TRBV6-5
TGCGCCAGCAGCCAGGGTAGGGGAGGGTCCTACGAGCAGTACTTC | CASSQGRGGSYEQYF | TRBJ2-7 | . | TRBD2 | TRBV4-1
TGTGCCAGCAGCCATAGCCAAGGTGCCCAGTACTTC | CASSHSQGAQYF | TRBJ2-5 | . | . | TRBV7-2
TGCGCCAGCAGCTTGTCGGCGAACACCGGGGAGCTGTTTTTT | CASSLSANTGELFF | TRBJ2-2 | . | . | TRBV5-1
TGTGCCAGCAGCTTAGAGATCACGGACAGGCCTAATTCACCCCTCCACTTT | CASSLEITDRPNSPLHF | TRBJ1-6 | . | TRBD1 | TRBV7-2
TGTGCCAGCAAGGGAGGGACCTACGAGCAGTACTTC | CASKGGTYEQYF | TRBJ2-7 | . | TRBD2 | TRBV6-5
TGTGCCAGCAGTGACTCGGTGAGCCCGAAGGGGCGTAACAATCAGCCCCAGCATTTT | CASSDSVSPKGRNNQPQHF | TRBJ1-5 | . | . | TRBV6-4
TGTGCCAGCAGTTATCCGGGACTGCAGGAGCAGTACTTC | CASSYPGLQEQYF | TRBJ2-5 | . | . | TRBV5-4
TGTGCCAGCAGCTACCGGGACAGTTCCTACGAGCAGTACTTC | CASSYRDSSYEQYF | TRBJ2-7 | . | TRBD1 | TRBV11-2